The rows below give T cell receptor beta chains drawn from one sample of a study of T cells in Graves' hyperthyroidism and ophthalmopathy. TCRdb re-derived calls from the multiplex PCR reads in MiXCR, one entry per CDR3 protein. The sample has roughly 520,000 distinct CDR3 sequences; around 24% are singletons. Sequencing was done on a sample of blood. The receptors shown here come from a woman in her thirties with Graves' ophthalmopathy. The CDR3 runs from the conserved cysteine through the conserved F or W. D genes are given only for firm matches. Part of the rows lack a size; the others show once, few, many or a class for expanded clones.

DNA	CDR3	V	J	D	size
TGTGCCTGGAGTGAACAGGAGGGTCAGCCCCAGCATTTT	CAWSEQEGQPQHF	TRBV30	TRBJ1-5	-	many
TGTGCCAGCAGCCTACAGGGGAGCAATCAGCCCCAGCCTTTT	CASSLQGSNQPQPF	TRBV16	TRBJ1-5	TRBD1	-
TGCAGTGCTTCATGGGGTAACGAGCAGTACTTC	CSASWGNEQYF	TRBV20-1	TRBJ2-7	-	-
TGTGCTAGTGGTTTGGGGAGCGAAGATACGCAGTATTTT	CASGLGSEDTQYF	TRBV12-5	TRBJ2-3	-	few
TGTGCCAGCAGATACAGGGGGGCGGGATTCCGGAACACTGAAGCTTTCTTT	CASRYRGAGFRNTEAFF	TRBV28	TRBJ1-1	TRBD1	few
TGCAGTGCTCTCCAGACAGGGGATCAGCCCCAGCATTTT	CSALQTGDQPQHF	TRBV20-1	TRBJ1-5	TRBD1	many
TGCGCCAGCAGCCCCGGGACAGGGGGGGACGCTGAAGCTTTCTTT	CASSPGTGGDAEAFF	TRBV5-1	TRBJ1-1	TRBD1	few
TGTGCCAGCAGTGAAATTAGCGGGGGGTCTCTAGGAGGAGAGACCCAGTACTTC	CASSEISGGSLGGETQYF	TRBV6-1	TRBJ2-5	TRBD2	-
TGTGCCAGCAGTTCCGGACAGGGACGTACCTATGGCTACACCTTC	CASSSGQGRTYGYTF	TRBV25-1	TRBJ1-2	TRBD1	many
TGCGCCAGCAGCCCTAACAGGGAAGGCACTGAAGCTTTCTTT	CASSPNREGTEAFF	TRBV5-1	TRBJ1-1	-	-
TGCAGTGCTAGACGTGGGGGAAAAGAAGAGACCCAGTACTTC	CSARRGGKEETQYF	TRBV20-1	TRBJ2-5	-	few
TGTGCCATCAGATACGGGCCGAACACTGAAGCTTTCTTT	CAIRYGPNTEAFF	TRBV10-3	TRBJ1-1	-	many
TGTGCCAGCAGTTCCGGTAGCCACACCGGGGAGCTGTTTTTT	CASSSGSHTGELFF	TRBV27	TRBJ2-2	-	many
TGTGCCAGCAGTTACTCGAACAGGGGGCCCTGGACCCAGTACTTC	CASSYSNRGPWTQYF	TRBV6-5	TRBJ2-5	TRBD1	many
TGTGCCAGCAGCCGCGAAGGACAGGACACAGATACGCAGTATTTT	CASSREGQDTDTQYF	TRBV7-2	TRBJ2-3	TRBD1	-
TGTGCCAGCAGGGCCGGGACTTCACTATTGAAGGTCGAGCAGTACTTC	CASRAGTSLLKVEQYF	TRBV28	TRBJ2-7	-	-
TGTGCCAGCTCACCCTCTCCGGGACAGGGTGGATCCGAGCAGTACTTC	CASSPSPGQGGSEQYF	TRBV18	TRBJ2-7	TRBD1	many
TGTGCCAGCAGCTTGCTTAGCGACCTGAACACCGGGGAGCTGTTTTTT	CASSLLSDLNTGELFF	TRBV11-1	TRBJ2-2	-	many
TGTGCCAGCAGCGTCCTGACAGGGGGTGGACAGCCCCAGCATTTT	CASSVLTGGGQPQHF	TRBV7-2	TRBJ1-5	TRBD1	many
TGTGCCAGCAGCCCGGACAGCCAAGTTGAAGCTTTCTTT	CASSPDSQVEAFF	TRBV6-1	TRBJ1-1	-	-
TGTGCCAGCAGCGGACAGGGCGACGGCGAGCAGTACTTC	CASSGQGDGEQYF	TRBV11-1	TRBJ2-7	TRBD1	many
TGTGCCTGGAGTGGGGGGACAGCTTCTATGAACACTGAAGCTTTCTTT	CAWSGGTASMNTEAFF	TRBV30	TRBJ1-1	TRBD1	many
TGTGCCAGCAGCTTAGCCCCGGGGGGAACGAACACCGGGGAGCTGTTTTTT	CASSLAPGGTNTGELFF	TRBV7-6	TRBJ2-2	TRBD2	-
TGTGCCAGTAGTACCCCCGGGACTAGGGAGACCCAGTACTTC	CASSTPGTRETQYF	TRBV19	TRBJ2-5	TRBD2	many
TGTGCCAGCAGGCCGGACGGTGGCACTGAAGCTTTCTTT	CASRPDGGTEAFF	TRBV12-3/TRBV12-4	TRBJ1-1	-	many
TGCAGTGCTCAGCAGGGTTTGGACTATGGCTACACCTTC	CSAQQGLDYGYTF	TRBV20-1	TRBJ1-2	-	many
TGTGCCAGCAGCTTGGGACTAGCGGGGGCTATCGGACGCATTAAGTACTTC	CASSLGLAGAIGRIKYF	TRBV7-8	TRBJ2-4	TRBD2	few
TGCGCCAGCAGCTTAGAGGGGCAAGGTGGCTACACCTTC	CASSLEGQGGYTF	TRBV5-1	TRBJ1-2	-	few
TGTGCCAGCAGCCTCGGACCGACAGGGGCGGAAGCTTTCTTT	CASSLGPTGAEAFF	TRBV7-2	TRBJ1-1	TRBD1	-
TGCGCCAGCAGCTTGGGCGTGGCAGGGCCAGAGACCCAGTACTTC	CASSLGVAGPETQYF	TRBV5-1	TRBJ2-5	-	-
TGTGCCAGCAGCTTATCAGCGGGAGCGACCCAGTACTTC	CASSLSAGATQYF	TRBV7-2	TRBJ2-5	TRBD2	many
TGTGCCAGCAGCTATCAGGGTTGGGGCTACGAGCAGTACTTC	CASSYQGWGYEQYF	TRBV7-2	TRBJ2-7	-	many
TGCGCCAGCAGCCAAGGGGTTTTCCCTGGAAACACCATATATTTT	CASSQGVFPGNTIYF	TRBV4-1	TRBJ1-3	-	-
TGTGCCAGCAGTCTCCGGTTCGTCGCAGATACGCAGTATTTT	CASSLRFVADTQYF	TRBV6-1	TRBJ2-3	-	few
TGCGCCAGCAGCTTGGACAGCAATTCACCCCTCCACTTT	CASSLDSNSPLHF	TRBV5-1	TRBJ1-6	-	few
TGTGCCAGCAGACAGGGGAACTATGGCTACACCTTC	CASRQGNYGYTF	TRBV6-1	TRBJ1-2	TRBD1	many
TGTGCCAGCAGCTCATCTAGCGGGGCTCTCGAGCAGTACTTC	CASSSSSGALEQYF	TRBV7-3	TRBJ2-7	TRBD2	many
TGCAGTGCTAGAGATAGGAGACTAGCGGGAAGAGCCTACGAGCAGTACTTC	CSARDRRLAGRAYEQYF	TRBV20-1	TRBJ2-7	TRBD2	-
TGCAGCGTGGCGGAGAGGGGGCACTATGGCTACACCTTC	CSVAERGHYGYTF	TRBV29-1	TRBJ1-2	TRBD1	-
TGTGCCAGCAGTTCCTGGACAGGGAGTGAGCAGTACTTC	CASSSWTGSEQYF	TRBV12-3/TRBV12-4	TRBJ2-7	TRBD1	-
TGTGCCATCAGTGAGGAGACAGGGGTTGGCTACACCTTC	CAISEETGVGYTF	TRBV10-3	TRBJ1-2	TRBD1	many
TGCAGTGCTCTCGCGCGGTATGGCTACACCTTC	CSALARYGYTF	TRBV20-1	TRBJ1-2	-	-
TGCAGTGCTAGAGATAACGAAGTCTCCTACGAGCAGTACTTC	CSARDNEVSYEQYF	TRBV20-1	TRBJ2-7	-	few
TGTGCCAGCAGCGGACCGGACAGGGGGGTCGGGGAGCTGTTTTTT	CASSGPDRGVGELFF	TRBV11-1	TRBJ2-2	TRBD1	few
TGTGCCAGCAGCCAGTATGAGGTCACCGGGGAGCTGTTTTTT	CASSQYEVTGELFF	TRBV3-1	TRBJ2-2	-	-
TGTGCCAGCAGTTTTGACAGGGGCATGAGCACTGAAGCTTTCTTT	CASSFDRGMSTEAFF	TRBV28	TRBJ1-1	TRBD1	few
TGCAGCGTTACCGGGACAGGGACCCAGGAGACCCAGTACTTC	CSVTGTGTQETQYF	TRBV29-1	TRBJ2-5	TRBD1	many
TGTGCCAGCAGTTACTCGACGCGGGGAGCCAAAAACATTCAGTACTTC	CASSYSTRGAKNIQYF	TRBV6-5	TRBJ2-4	-	-
TGCGCCAGCAGCTTGGGTTCCGGTCGGGGGCGCGGGTACTTC	CASSLGSGRGRGYF	TRBV5-1	TRBJ2-7	-	few
TGTGCCAGCAGCTCACAGGGTGCCGGGGAGCTGTTTTTT	CASSSQGAGELFF	TRBV7-2	TRBJ2-2	-	many
TGTGCCAGTAGTATGGGAGCCAGGGGGCGCCCCTACGAGCAGTACTTC	CASSMGARGRPYEQYF	TRBV19	TRBJ2-7	TRBD1	many
TGCAGCGGGGGCAAGCAAGAGACCCAGTACTTC	CSGGKQETQYF	TRBV29-1	TRBJ2-5	-	many
TGTGCCAGCAGTTATTTTGGGGCGGACACTGAAGCTTTCTTT	CASSYFGADTEAFF	TRBV6-5	TRBJ1-1	-	few
TGTGCCAGCAGCTCCGGACAGGGATCTTCCGAGTACTTC	CASSSGQGSSEYF	TRBV7-2	TRBJ2-7	TRBD1	-